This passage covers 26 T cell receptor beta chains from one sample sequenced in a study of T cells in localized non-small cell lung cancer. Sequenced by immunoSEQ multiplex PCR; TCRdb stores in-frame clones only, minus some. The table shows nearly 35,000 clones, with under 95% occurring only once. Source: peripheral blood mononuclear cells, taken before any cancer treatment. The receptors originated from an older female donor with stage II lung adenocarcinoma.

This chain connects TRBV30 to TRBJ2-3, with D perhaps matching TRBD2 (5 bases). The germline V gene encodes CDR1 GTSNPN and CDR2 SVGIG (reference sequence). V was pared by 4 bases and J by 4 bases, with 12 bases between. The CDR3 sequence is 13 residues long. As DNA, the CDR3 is TGTGCCTGGAACCGCATCGGGGCAGATACGCAGTATTTT. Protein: CAWNRIGADTQYF.

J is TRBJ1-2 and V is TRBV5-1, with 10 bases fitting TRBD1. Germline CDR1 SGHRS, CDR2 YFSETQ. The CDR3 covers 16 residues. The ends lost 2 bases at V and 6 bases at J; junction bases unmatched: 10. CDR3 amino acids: CASSFGTGEHRHGYTF. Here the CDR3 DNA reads TGCGCCAGCAGCTTCGGGACAGGGGAACATCGCCATGGCTACACCTTC. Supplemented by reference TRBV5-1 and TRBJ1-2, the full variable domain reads KAGVTQTPRYLIKTRGQQVTLSCSPISGHRSVSWYQQTPGQGLQFLFEYFSETQRNKGNFPGRFSGRQFSNSRSEMNVSTLELGDSALYLCASSFGTGEHRHGYTFGSGTRLTVV.

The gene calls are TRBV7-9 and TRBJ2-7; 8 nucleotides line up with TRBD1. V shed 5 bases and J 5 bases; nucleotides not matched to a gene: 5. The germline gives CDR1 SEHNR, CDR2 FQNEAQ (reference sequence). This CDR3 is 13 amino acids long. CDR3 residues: CASSPDRVNEQYF. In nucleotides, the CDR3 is TGTGCCAGCAGCCCGGACAGGGTGAACGAGCAGTACTTC.

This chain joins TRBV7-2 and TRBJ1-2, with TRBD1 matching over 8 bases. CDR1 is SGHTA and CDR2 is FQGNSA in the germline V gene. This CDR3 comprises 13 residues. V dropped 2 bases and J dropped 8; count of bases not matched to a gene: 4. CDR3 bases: TGTGCCAGCAGCTTAACGACAGGGGACGGCTACACCTTC. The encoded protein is CASSLTTGDGYTF.

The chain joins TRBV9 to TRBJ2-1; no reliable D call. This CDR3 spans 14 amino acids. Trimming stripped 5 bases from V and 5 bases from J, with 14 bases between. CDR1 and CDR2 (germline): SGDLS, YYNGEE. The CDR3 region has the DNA TGTGCCAGCAGACCTCAACTACCTAACAATGAGCAGTTCTTC. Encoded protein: CASRPQLPNNEQFF.

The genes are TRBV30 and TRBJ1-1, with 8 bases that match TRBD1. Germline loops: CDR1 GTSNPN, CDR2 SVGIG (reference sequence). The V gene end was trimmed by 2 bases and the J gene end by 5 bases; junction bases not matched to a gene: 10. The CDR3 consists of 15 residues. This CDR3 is CAWSQYRTGKTEAFF. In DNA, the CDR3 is TGTGCCTGGAGTCAATACAGGACAGGGAAGACTGAAGCTTTCTTT.

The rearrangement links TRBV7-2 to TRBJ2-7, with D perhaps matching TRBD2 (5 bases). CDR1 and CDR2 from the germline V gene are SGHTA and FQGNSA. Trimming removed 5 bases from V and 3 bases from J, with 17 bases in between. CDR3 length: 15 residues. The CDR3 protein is CASSQGSNSLYEQYF. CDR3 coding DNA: TGTGCCAGCAGCCAAGGGAGTAATTCCCTCTACGAGCAGTACTTC.

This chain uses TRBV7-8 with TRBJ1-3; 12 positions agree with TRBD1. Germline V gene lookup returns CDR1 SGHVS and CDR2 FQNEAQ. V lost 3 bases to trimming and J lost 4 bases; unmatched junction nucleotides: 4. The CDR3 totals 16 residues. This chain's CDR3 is CASSFRDRGLGNTIYF. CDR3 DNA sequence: TGTGCCAGCAGCTTCCGGGACAGGGGGCTCGGAAACACCATATATTTT.

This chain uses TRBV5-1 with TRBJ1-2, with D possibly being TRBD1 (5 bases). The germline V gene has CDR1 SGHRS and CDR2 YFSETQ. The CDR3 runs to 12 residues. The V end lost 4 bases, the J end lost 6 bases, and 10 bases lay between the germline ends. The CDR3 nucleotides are TGCGCCAGCAGCCCGGGACTTGATGGCTACACCTTC. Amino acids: CASSPGLDGYTF.

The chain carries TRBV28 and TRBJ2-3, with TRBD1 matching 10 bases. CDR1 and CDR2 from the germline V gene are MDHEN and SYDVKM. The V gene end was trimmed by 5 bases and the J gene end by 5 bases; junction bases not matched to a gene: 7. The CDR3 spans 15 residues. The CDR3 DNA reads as TGTGCCAGCAGTCCTTCGGGACAGGGGAGAGATACGCAGTATTTT. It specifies CASSPSGQGRDTQYF.

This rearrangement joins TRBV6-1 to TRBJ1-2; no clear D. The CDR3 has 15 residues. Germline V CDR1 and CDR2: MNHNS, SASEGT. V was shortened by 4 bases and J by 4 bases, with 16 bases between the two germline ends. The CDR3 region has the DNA TGTGCCAGCAGTGCCGCGCCGGGATCCACCTATGGCTACACCTTC. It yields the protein CASSAAPGSTYGYTF.

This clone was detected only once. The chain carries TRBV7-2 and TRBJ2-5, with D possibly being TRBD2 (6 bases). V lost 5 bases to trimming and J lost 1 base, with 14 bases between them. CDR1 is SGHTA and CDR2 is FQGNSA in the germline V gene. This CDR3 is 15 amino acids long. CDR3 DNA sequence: TGTGCCAGCAGCCGAAGCGGGTGGGGCCAAGAGACCCAGTACTTC. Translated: CASSRSGWGQETQYF. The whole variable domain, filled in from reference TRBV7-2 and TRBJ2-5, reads GAGVSQSPSNKVTEKGKDVELRCDPISGHTALYWYRQSLGQGLEFLIYFQGNSAPDKSGLPSDRFSAERTGGSVSTLTIQRTQQEDSAVYLCASSRSGWGQETQYFGPGTRLLVL.

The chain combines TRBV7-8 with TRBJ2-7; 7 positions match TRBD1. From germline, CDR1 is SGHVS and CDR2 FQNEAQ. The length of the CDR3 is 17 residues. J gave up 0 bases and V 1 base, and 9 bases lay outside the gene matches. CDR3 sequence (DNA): TGTGCCAGCAGCTTAGGGGTGACAGGGTTTGGCTCCTACGAGCAGTACTTC. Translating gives CASSLGVTGFGSYEQYF.

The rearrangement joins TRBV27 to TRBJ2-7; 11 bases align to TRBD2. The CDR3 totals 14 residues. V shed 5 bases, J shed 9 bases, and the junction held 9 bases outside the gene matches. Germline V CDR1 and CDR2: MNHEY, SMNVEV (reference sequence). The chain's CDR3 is CASSPTTSGRTQYF. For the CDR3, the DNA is TGTGCCAGCAGTCCGACAACTAGCGGGAGAACGCAGTACTTC.

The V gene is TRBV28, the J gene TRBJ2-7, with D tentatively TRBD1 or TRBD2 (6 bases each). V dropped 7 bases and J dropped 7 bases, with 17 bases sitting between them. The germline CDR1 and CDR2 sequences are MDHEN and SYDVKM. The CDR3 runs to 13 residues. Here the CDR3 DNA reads TGTGCCAGCACCGCCCGGAGGGGGGAGGAGCAGTACTTC. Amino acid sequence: CASTARRGEEQYF.

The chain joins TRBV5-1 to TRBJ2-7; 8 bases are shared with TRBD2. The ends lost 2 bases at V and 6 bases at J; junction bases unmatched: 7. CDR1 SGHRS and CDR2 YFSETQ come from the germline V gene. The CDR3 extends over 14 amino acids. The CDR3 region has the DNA TGCGCCAGCAGCTTACAGCGGGAGAGAGGCGAGCAGTACTTC. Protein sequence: CASSLQRERGEQYF.

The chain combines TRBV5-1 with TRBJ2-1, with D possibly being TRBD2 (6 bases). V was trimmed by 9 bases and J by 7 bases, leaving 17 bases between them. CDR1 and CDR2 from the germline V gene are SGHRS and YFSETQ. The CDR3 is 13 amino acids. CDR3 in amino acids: CATGASVGNEQFF. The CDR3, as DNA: TGCGCCACGGGAGCTAGCGTAGGGAATGAGCAGTTCTTC.

The CDR3 loop reads CASRPGQGQGGYTF. The CDR3 nucleotides are TGTGCCAGCAGGCCAGGACAGGGACAAGGTGGCTACACCTTC. J is TRBJ1-2 and V is TRBV6-6; 8 bases are a match to TRBD1. After removal of 6 bases from V and 7 bases from J, the junction contained 10 bases not matched to a gene. This CDR3 is built from 14 residues. Germline assignment: CDR1 MNHNY and CDR2 SVGAGI (reference sequence).

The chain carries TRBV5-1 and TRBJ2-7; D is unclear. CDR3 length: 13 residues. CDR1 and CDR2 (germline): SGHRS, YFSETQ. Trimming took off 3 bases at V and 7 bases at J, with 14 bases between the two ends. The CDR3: CASSSTRMGEQYF. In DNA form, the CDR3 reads TGCGCCAGCAGCTCCACGAGGATGGGGGAGCAGTACTTC.

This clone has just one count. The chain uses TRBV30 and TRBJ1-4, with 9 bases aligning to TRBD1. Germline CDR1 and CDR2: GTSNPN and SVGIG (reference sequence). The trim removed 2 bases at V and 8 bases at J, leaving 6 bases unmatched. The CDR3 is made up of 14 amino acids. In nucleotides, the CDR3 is TGTGCCTGGAGTCACGGGACAGGGAGCGAAAAACTGTTTTTT. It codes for CAWSHGTGSEKLFF.

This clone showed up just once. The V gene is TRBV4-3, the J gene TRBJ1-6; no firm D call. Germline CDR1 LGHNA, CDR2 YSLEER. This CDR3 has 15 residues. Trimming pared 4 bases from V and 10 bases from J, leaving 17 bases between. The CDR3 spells CASSPLLGVRSPLHF. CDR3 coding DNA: TGCGCCAGCAGCCCATTACTCGGGGTCCGATCACCCCTCCACTTT.

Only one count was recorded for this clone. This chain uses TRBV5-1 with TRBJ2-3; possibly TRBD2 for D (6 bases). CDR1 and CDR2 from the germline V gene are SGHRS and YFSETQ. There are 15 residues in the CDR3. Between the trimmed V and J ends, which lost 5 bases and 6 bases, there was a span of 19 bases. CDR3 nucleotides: TGCGCCAGCAGGCTCCTCGGGGTAGCGGTTGATACGCAGTATTTT. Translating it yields CASRLLGVAVDTQYF.

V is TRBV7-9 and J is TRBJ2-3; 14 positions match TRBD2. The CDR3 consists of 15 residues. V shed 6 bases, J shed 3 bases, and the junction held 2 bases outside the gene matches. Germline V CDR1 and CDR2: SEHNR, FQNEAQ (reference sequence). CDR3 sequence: CASRRLAGGTDTQYF. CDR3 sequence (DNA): TGTGCCAGCAGACGACTAGCGGGGGGGACAGATACGCAGTATTTT.

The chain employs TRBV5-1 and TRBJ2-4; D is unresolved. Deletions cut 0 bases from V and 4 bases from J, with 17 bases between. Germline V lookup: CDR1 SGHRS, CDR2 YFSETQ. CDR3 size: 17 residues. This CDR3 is CASSLDPFPATKNIQYF. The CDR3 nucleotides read TGCGCCAGCAGCTTGGACCCCTTCCCGGCTACGAAAAACATTCAGTACTTC.

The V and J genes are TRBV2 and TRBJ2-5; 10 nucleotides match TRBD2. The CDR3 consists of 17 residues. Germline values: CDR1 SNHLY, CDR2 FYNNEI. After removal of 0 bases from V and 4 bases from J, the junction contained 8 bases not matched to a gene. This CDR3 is CASSEAGSGRARETQYF. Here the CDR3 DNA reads TGTGCCAGCAGTGAAGCGGGGAGCGGGAGGGCCCGAGAGACCCAGTACTTC.

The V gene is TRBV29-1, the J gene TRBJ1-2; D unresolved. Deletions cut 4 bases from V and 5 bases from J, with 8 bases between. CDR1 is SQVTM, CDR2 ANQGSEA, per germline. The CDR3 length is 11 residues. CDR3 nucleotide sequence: TGCAGCGTTGTAGAGGCTTATGGCTACACCTTC. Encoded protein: CSVVEAYGYTF. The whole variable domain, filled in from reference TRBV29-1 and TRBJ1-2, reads SAVISQKPSRDICQRGTSLTIQCQVDSQVTMMFWYRQQPGQSLTLIATANQGSEATYESGFVIDKFPISRPNLTFSTLTVSNMSPEDSSIYLCSVVEAYGYTFGSGTRLTVV.